The 4 T cell receptor beta chains below were found in one sample sequenced in a study of technical replicates of blood from a handful of donors. Sequencing used immunoSEQ multiplex PCR; TCRdb keeps in-frame clones, though not all of them. The table records 45,000 to 55,000 clones, approximately 95% of them present only once. Specimen: T cells isolated from PBMCs. The receptors derive from a human donor in good health.

The chain uses TRBV13 and TRBJ1-2, with D tentatively TRBD1 (5 bases). This CDR3 is 16 amino acids long. The V and J ends lost 5 bases and 0 bases respectively, with 16 bases between them. Germline CDR1 is PRHDT and CDR2 is FYEKMQ (reference sequence). In nucleotides, the CDR3 is TGTGCCAGCAGCCTCGGGGGGTCAGCAGCTAACTATGGCTACACCTTC. It is translated as CASSLGGSAANYGYTF.

The V gene is TRBV7-9, the J gene TRBJ2-3, with 12 bases that match TRBD2. The CDR3 length is 19 residues. Germline-derived CDR1 and CDR2 are SEHNR and FQNEAQ (reference sequence). V was clipped by 0 bases and J by 6 bases; unmatched bases: 13. CDR3 coding DNA: TGTGCCAGCAGCTTAGCCCCCGCTAGCGGGAGGGCTTACGGGGATACGCAGTATTTT. The encoded protein is CASSLAPASGRAYGDTQYF.

The chain uses TRBV4-1 and TRBJ1-1, with 7 positions matching TRBD1. V trimming: 1 base; J trimming: 2 bases; junction bases outside the gene matches: 7. The germline V gene encodes CDR1 MGHRA and CDR2 YSYEKL. The CDR3 contains 16 residues. CDR3 sequence (DNA): TGCGCCAGCAGCCAAGGGACAGGTGGGACTAACACTGAAGCTTTCTTT. It encodes CASSQGTGGTNTEAFF.

This chain joins TRBV2 and TRBJ2-1; D unresolved. Per the germline V gene, CDR1 is SNHLY and CDR2 is FYNNEI. Deletions cut 9 bases from V and 5 bases from J, with 5 bases between. The CDR3 extends over 10 amino acids. CDR3 coding DNA: TGTGCCAGTACAAACAATGAGCAGTTCTTC. This translates into CASTNNEQFF.